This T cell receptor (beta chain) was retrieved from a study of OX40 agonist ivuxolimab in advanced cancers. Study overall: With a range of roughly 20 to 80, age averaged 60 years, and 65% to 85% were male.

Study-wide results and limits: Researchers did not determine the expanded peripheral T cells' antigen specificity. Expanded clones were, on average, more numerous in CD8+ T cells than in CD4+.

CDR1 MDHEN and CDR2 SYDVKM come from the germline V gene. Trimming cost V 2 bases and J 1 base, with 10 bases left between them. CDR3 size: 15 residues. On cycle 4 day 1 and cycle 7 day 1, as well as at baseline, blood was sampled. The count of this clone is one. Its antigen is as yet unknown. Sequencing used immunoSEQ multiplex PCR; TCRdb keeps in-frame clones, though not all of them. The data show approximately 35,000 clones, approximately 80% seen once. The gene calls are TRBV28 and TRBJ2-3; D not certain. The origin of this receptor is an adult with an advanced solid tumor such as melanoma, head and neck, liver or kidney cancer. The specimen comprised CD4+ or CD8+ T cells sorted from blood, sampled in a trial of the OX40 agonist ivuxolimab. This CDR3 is CASSLSRWGTDTQYF. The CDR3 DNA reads TGTGCCAGCAGTTTAAGTAGATGGGGCACAGATACGCAGTATTTT.